These T cell receptor beta chains were read from a single sample in a study of T cell responses to AZD1222 COVID-19 vaccine. Data came from immunoSEQ multiplex PCR; TCRdb stores just in-frame clones and leaves some out. The data show 100,000 to 120,000 clones, just under 95% seen once. The specimen was peripheral blood, collected 28 days after the second AZD1222 dose. The receptors were sampled from an adult who received the AZD1222 COVID-19 vaccine. Both conserved end residues are trimmed from each CDR3. Fields, in order: CDR3 protein, J gene, V gene.

CDR3 protein: ASSSSWTTGELF
J gene: TRBJ2-2
V gene: TRBV7-2

CDR3 protein: ASSPPGKGQAYLNTEAF
J gene: TRBJ1-1
V gene: TRBV7-9

CDR3 protein: ASSQDAGYQPQH
J gene: TRBJ1-5
V gene: TRBV4-2

CDR3 protein: ASSPDGVSNTQY
J gene: TRBJ2-3
V gene: TRBV18

CDR3 protein: ASSDRGLAGTNEQF
J gene: TRBJ2-1
V gene: TRBV6-2/TRBV6-3

CDR3 protein: ASSAYTGVSNQPQH
J gene: TRBJ1-5
V gene: TRBV27

CDR3 protein: ASSPSGTVRYEQY
J gene: TRBJ2-7
V gene: TRBV5-6

CDR3 protein: ASRTGTGDEKLF
J gene: TRBJ1-4
V gene: TRBV7-2

CDR3 protein: ASSRRAYEQY
J gene: TRBJ2-7
V gene: TRBV3-1/TRBV3-2

CDR3 protein: AWIGDFYGYT
J gene: TRBJ1-2
V gene: TRBV30

CDR3 protein: SVGFAGTGQPQH
J gene: TRBJ1-5
V gene: TRBV29-1

CDR3 protein: ASSFTANTEAF
J gene: TRBJ1-1
V gene: TRBV5-1

CDR3 protein: ASSTGTAYTPNYGYT
J gene: TRBJ1-2
V gene: TRBV19

CDR3 protein: ASSVAPGLAGGTDTQY
J gene: TRBJ2-3
V gene: TRBV9

CDR3 protein: ASSLGMNTEAF
J gene: TRBJ1-1
V gene: TRBV6-5

CDR3 protein: ASSFEGVTNTEAF
J gene: TRBJ1-1
V gene: TRBV7-8

CDR3 protein: ASSFGGPYGYT
J gene: TRBJ1-2
V gene: TRBV2

CDR3 protein: ASSYWRGATDTQY
J gene: TRBJ2-3
V gene: TRBV6-5

CDR3 protein: ASSPRRRDSPLH
J gene: TRBJ1-6
V gene: TRBV18

CDR3 protein: ATSRDRGQGIFLPSTDTQY
J gene: TRBJ2-3
V gene: TRBV15

CDR3 protein: ALSRGVRYGYT
J gene: TRBJ1-2
V gene: TRBV7-9

CDR3 protein: ASSFSGRGNTEAF
J gene: TRBJ1-1
V gene: TRBV5-1

CDR3 protein: ASSLGTGYHSPLH
J gene: TRBJ1-6
V gene: TRBV11-2

CDR3 protein: ASSPRTIPNTFGGYT
J gene: TRBJ1-2
V gene: TRBV7-8

CDR3 protein: ASSPSGGGNTGELF
J gene: TRBJ2-2
V gene: TRBV7-2

CDR3 protein: ASSPGTGGYLVAF
J gene: TRBJ1-1
V gene: TRBV18

CDR3 protein: ATVGTGRNTGELF
J gene: TRBJ2-2
V gene: TRBV19

CDR3 protein: ASSETSGRTYEQY
J gene: TRBJ2-7
V gene: TRBV19

CDR3 protein: ASSAPGMAGYT
J gene: TRBJ1-2
V gene: TRBV12-3/TRBV12-4

CDR3 protein: ASSLLGQDTQY
J gene: TRBJ2-3
V gene: TRBV7-3

CDR3 protein: ASSLPFRGTHRELF
J gene: TRBJ2-2
V gene: TRBV5-5

CDR3 protein: ASQLGNEQF
J gene: TRBJ2-1
V gene: TRBV6-5

CDR3 protein: AISGQDGNQPQH
J gene: TRBJ1-5
V gene: TRBV10-3

CDR3 protein: ASSFTPGTVNQPQH
J gene: TRBJ1-5
V gene: TRBV7-8

CDR3 protein: ASRSGGLTDTQY
J gene: TRBJ2-3
V gene: TRBV5-1

CDR3 protein: ASSIGASRTALLYEQY
J gene: TRBJ2-7
V gene: TRBV19

CDR3 protein: ASSWDRHNYGYT
J gene: TRBJ1-2
V gene: TRBV11-3

CDR3 protein: ASSSAGDRYEQY
J gene: TRBJ2-7
V gene: TRBV28

CDR3 protein: ASSPGTWGQGSYEQY
J gene: TRBJ2-7
V gene: TRBV18